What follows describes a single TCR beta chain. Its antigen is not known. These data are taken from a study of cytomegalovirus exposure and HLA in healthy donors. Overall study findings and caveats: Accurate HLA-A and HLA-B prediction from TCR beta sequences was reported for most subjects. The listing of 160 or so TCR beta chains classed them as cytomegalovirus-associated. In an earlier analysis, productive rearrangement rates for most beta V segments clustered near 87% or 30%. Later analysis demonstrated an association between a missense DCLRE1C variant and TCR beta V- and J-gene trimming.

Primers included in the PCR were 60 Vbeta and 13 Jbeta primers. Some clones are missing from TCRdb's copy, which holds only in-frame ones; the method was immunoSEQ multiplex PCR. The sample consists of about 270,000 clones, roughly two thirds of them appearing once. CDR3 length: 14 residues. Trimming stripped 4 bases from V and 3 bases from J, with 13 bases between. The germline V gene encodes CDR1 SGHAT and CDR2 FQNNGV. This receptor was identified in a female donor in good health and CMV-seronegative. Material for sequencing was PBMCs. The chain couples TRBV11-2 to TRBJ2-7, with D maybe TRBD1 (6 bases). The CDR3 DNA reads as TGTGCCAGCAGCTCCTGGACAGAGTTCTACGAGCAGTACTTC. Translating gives CASSSWTEFYEQYF.